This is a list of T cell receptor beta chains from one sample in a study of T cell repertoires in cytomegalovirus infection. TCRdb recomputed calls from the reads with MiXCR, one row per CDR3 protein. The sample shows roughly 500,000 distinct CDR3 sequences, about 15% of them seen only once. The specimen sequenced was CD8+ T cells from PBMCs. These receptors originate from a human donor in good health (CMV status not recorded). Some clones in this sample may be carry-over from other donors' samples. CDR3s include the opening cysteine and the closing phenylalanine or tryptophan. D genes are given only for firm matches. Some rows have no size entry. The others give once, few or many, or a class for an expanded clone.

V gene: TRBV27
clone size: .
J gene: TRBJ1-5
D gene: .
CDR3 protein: CASSLRGARSNQPQHF
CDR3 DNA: TGTGCCAGCAGTCTGAGGGGGGCACGGAGCAATCAGCCCCAGCATTTT

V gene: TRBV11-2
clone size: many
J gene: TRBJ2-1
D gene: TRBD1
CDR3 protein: CASSLGQGKQFF
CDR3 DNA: TGTGCCAGCAGCTTAGGACAGGGGAAGCAGTTCTTC

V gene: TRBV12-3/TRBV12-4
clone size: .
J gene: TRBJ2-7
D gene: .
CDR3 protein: CASSHPGIEQYF
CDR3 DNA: TGTGCCAGCAGCCACCCGGGGATCGAGCAGTACTTC

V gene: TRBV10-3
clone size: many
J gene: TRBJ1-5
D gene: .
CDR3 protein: CAISGEDSNQPQHF
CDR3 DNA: TGTGCCATCAGTGGGGAGGACAGCAATCAGCCCCAGCATTTT

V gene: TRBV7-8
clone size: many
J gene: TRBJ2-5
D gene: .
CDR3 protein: CASILGRTETQYF
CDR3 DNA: TGTGCCAGCATCCTTGGACGTACAGAGACCCAGTACTTC

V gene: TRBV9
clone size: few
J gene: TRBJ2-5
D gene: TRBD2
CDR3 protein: CASSVVGAGVRETQYF
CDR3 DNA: TGTGCCAGCAGCGTAGTAGGAGCGGGAGTCAGGGAGACCCAGTACTTC

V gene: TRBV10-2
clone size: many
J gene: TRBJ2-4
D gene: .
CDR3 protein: CASSVGNIQYF
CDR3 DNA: TGCGCCAGCAGTGTGGGAAACATTCAGTACTTC

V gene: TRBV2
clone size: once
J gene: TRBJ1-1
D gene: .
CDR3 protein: CATRAGRDAEAFF
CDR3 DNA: TGTGCCACGCGTGCGGGGCGCGACGCTGAAGCTTTCTTT

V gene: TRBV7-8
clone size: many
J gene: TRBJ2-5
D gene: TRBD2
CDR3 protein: CASSEAREAVGETQYF
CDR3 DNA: TGTGCCAGCAGCGAAGCGCGGGAGGCTGTGGGAGAGACCCAGTACTTC

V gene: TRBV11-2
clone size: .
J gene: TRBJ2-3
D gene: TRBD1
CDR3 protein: CASRDPGGRADTQYF
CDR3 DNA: TGTGCCAGCAGGGACCCAGGGGGCAGAGCAGATACGCAGTATTTT

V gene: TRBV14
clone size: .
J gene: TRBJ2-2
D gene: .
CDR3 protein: CASSQLPGTGELFF
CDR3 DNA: TGTGCCAGCAGCCAGCTGCCGGGCACCGGGGAGCTGTTTTTT

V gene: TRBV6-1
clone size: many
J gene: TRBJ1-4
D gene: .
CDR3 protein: CASSESWWGTEKLFF
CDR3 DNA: TGTGCCAGCAGTGAAAGCTGGTGGGGGACTGAAAAACTGTTTTTT

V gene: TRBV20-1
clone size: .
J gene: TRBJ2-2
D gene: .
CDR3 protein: CSARVYRLGPDTGELFF
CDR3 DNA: TGCAGTGCTAGAGTTTACAGATTGGGGCCGGACACCGGGGAGCTGTTTTTT

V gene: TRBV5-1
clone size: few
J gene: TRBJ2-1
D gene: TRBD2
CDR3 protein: CASSLAEKRGNYNEQFF
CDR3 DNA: TGCGCCAGCAGCTTGGCCGAGAAGCGGGGGAACTACAATGAGCAGTTCTTC

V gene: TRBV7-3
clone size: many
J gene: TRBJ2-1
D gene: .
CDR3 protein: CASSLPGTAGEQFF
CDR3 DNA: TGTGCCAGCAGCTTACCCGGGACCGCGGGTGAGCAGTTCTTC

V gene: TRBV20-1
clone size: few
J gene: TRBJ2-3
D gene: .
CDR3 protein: CSARGGGASGLTDTQYF
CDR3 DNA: TGCAGTGCCCGAGGGGGGGGGGCTAGTGGGCTCACAGATACGCAGTATTTT

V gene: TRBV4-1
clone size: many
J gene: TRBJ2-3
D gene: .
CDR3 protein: CASSASDVQYF
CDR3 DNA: TGCGCCAGCAGCGCTTCGGACGTACAGTATTTT

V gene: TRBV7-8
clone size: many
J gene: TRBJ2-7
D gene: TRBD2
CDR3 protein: CASSLELIGREVPKRRDYDEQYF
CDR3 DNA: TGTGCCAGCAGCTTAGAGCTCATTGGTCGGGAGGTCCCAAAACGGCGGGATTACGACGAGCAGTACTTC

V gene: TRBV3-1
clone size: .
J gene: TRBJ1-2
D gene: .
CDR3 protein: CASSQMQGTYGYTF
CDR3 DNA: TGTGCCAGCAGCCAGATGCAGGGTACCTATGGCTACACCTTC

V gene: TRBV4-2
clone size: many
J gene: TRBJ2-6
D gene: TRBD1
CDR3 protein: CASSRNSAGQGLSGANVLTF
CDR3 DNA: TGTGCCAGCAGCCGCAACTCCGCGGGACAGGGACTTTCTGGGGCCAACGTCCTGACTTTC

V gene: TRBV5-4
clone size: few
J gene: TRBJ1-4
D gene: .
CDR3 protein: CASSRDSATNEKLFF
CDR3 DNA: TGTGCCAGCAGTCGTGACAGTGCAACTAATGAAAAACTGTTTTTT

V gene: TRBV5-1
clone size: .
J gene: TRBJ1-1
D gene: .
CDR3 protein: CASSPTPGHLNTEAFF
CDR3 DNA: TGCGCCAGCAGCCCGACTCCGGGACACCTGAACACTGAAGCTTTCTTT

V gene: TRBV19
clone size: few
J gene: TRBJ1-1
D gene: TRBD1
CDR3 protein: CATDRGLAEAFF
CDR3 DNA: TGTGCCACGGACAGGGGGCTGGCTGAAGCTTTCTTT

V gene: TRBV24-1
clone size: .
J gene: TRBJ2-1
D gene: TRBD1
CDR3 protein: CATSDPDRAPYNEQFF
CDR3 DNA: TGTGCCACCAGTGACCCGGACAGGGCGCCCTACAATGAGCAGTTCTTC

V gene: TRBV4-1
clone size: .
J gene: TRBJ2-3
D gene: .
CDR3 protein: CASRDQGGTDTQYF
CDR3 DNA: TGCGCCAGCAGGGACCAGGGGGGGACAGATACGCAGTATTTT

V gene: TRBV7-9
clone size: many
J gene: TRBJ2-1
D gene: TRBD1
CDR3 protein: CASSSPTGSTNEQFF
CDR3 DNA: TGTGCCAGCAGCTCTCCGACAGGGAGCACAAATGAGCAGTTCTTC

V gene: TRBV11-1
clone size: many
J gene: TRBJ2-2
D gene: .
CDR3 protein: CASSLAGSGELFF
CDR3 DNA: TGTGCCAGCAGCTTAGCAGGGAGTGGGGAGCTGTTTTTT

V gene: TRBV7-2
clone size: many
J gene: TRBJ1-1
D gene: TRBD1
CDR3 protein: CASSLVQGAGTEAFF
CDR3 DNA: TGTGCCAGCAGCTTAGTTCAGGGGGCCGGTACTGAAGCTTTCTTT

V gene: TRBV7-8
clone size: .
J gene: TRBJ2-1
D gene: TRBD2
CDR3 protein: CASSTPSGSGYNEQFF
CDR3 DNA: TGTGCCAGCAGCACCCCTAGCGGGAGCGGTTACAATGAGCAGTTCTTC

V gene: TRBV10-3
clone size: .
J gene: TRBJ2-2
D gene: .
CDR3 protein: CAISDEETRGTGELFF
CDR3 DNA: TGTGCCATCAGTGATGAGGAAACAAGGGGAACCGGGGAGCTGTTTTTT

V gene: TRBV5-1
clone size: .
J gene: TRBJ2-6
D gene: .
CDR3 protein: CASSLSTARYSGANVLTF
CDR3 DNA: TGCGCCAGCAGCTTGAGTACAGCCCGTTACTCTGGGGCCAACGTCCTGACTTTC

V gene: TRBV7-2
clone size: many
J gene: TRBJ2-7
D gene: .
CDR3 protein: CASSLTPGAPEQYF
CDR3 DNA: TGTGCCAGCAGCTTAACCCCGGGAGCGCCCGAGCAGTACTTC

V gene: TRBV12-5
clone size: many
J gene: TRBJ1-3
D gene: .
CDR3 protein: CASGLVIRTAPISGNTIYF
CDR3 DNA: TGTGCTAGTGGTTTGGTAATTAGGACAGCTCCTATCTCTGGAAACACCATATATTTT

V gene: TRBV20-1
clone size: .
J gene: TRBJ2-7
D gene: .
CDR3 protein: CSARSQYTSSYEQYF
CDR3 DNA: TGCAGTGCTAGAAGCCAATACACGAGCTCCTACGAGCAGTACTTC

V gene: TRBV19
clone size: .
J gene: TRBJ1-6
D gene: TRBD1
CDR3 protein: CASSYRGPSPLHF
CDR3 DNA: TGTGCCAGTAGCTACAGGGGGCCTTCACCCCTCCACTTT

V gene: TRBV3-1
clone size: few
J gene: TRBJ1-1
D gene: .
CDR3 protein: CASSQAYRPNTEAFF
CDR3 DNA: TGTGCCAGCAGCCAAGCGTACAGACCGAACACTGAAGCTTTCTTT

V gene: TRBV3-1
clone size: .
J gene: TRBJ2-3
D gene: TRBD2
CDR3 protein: CASSQDFASGRPVRTDTQYF
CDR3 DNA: TGTGCCAGCAGCCAAGATTTTGCTAGCGGGAGGCCCGTGCGGACAGATACGCAGTATTTT

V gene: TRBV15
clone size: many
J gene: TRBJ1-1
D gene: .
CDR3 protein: CATSRGPSLATFF
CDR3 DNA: TGTGCCACCAGCAGAGGTCCATCGCTGGCTACTTTCTTT

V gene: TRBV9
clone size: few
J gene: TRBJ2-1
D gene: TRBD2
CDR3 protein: CASSVEPGLAGLYNEQFF
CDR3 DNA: TGTGCCAGCAGCGTAGAGCCGGGACTAGCGGGATTATACAATGAGCAGTTCTTC

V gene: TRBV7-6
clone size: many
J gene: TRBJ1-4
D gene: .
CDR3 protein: CASSFNRRTNEKLFF
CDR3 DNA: TGTGCCAGCAGCTTCAATAGACGGACTAATGAAAAACTGTTTTTT

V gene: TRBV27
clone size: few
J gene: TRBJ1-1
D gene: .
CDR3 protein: CASSSRGSGTEAFF
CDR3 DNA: TGTGCCAGCAGTTCCCGAGGAAGCGGCACTGAAGCTTTCTTT

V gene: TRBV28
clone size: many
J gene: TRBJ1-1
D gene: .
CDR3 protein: CASSLYGGENTEAFF
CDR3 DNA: TGTGCCAGCAGTTTATATGGGGGGGAGAACACTGAAGCTTTCTTT

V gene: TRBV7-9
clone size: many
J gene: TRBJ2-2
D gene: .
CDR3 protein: CASSLAAKTGELFF
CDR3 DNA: TGTGCCAGCAGCTTAGCGGCTAAAACCGGGGAGCTGTTTTTT

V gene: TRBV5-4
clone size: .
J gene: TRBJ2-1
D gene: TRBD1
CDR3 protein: CASSPGTGGINEQFF
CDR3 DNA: TGTGCCAGCAGCCCCGGGACAGGGGGAATCAATGAGCAGTTCTTC

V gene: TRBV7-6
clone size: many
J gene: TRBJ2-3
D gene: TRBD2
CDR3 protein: CASSLAGGDTQYF
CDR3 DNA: TGTGCCAGCAGCCTAGCGGGGGGAGATACGCAGTATTTT